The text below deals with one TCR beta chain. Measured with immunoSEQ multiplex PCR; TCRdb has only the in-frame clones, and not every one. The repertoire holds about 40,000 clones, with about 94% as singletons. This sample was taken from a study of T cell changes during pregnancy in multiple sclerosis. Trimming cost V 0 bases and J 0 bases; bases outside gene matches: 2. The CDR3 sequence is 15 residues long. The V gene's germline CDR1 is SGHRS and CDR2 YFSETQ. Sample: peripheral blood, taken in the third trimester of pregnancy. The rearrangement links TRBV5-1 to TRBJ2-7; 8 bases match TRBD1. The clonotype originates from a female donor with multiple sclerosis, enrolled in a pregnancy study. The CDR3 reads CASSLAGGLSYEQYF. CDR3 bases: TGCGCCAGCAGCTTGGCAGGGGGCCTCTCCTACGAGCAGTACTTC.